The clone carrying this TCR beta chain was seen only a few times. The sample is drawn from a study of blood T cell repertoires in COVID-19. Assay used: immunoSEQ multiplex PCR; TCRdb lists only in-frame clones, some missing. The data contain approximately 240,000 clones, 92% of them singletons. V lost 3 bases and J 9 bases, leaving 15 bases between the germline ends. CDR3 size: 13 residues. The germline V gene has CDR1 MNHEY and CDR2 SMNVEV (reference sequence). Material for sequencing was peripheral blood. This TCR was sampled from a man aged 25 to 40 with COVID-19, enrolled during active disease. This chain uses TRBV27 with TRBJ2-7, with a possible D match to TRBD1 (6 bases). CDR3 DNA sequence: TGTGCCAGCAGTTTGGCACAGGGCCGGCTGCAGTACTTC. Translated: CASSLAQGRLQYF.